This record concerns one T cell receptor (beta chain) sequence. In its sample, this clonotype was seen a few times. Its antigen is currently not known. The input lacks base qualities; no much larger clone sits a single base away. The germline V gene (reference sequence) specifies PRHDT as CDR1 and FYEKMQ as CDR2. V sheds 1 base and J sheds 8 bases, leaving 18 bases between their ends. The CDR3, from cysteine to phenylalanine, totals 17 residues. Only CDR3 DNA is held: 51 bases, read in frame from base 1. For repertoire sequencing, TCR beta CDR3 regions were amplified from RNA transcripts. HTBI primers and the Qiagen OneStep RT-PCR kit were used in a first-round RT-PCR, which was followed by a second-round multiplex PCR, size selection and purification. The libraries underwent paired-end sequencing with 100 bp reads on an Illumina HiSeq2000. As for the authors' bioinformatics: SOAPnuke was used to process the reads, removing any read that contained adapters or uncalled bases, had a mean Phred below 15, or lacked an exact match to the constant primer or identifier. COPE v1.2.5 was used to merge high-quality paired reads. Each unique nucleotide sequence was defined as a clonotype, and clonotypes were aligned to IMGT TRB V, D and J references with MiTCR v1.1. Analysis was restricted to V-J combinations with a frequency above 0.0001, which covered 98% to 99.2% of repertoires. For each V-J combination, a TCR clonal expansion and chaos score was defined as F50 clonal expansion divided by the chaos observed in the TCRdist matrix. Welch's t-statistics and random forest were used to reduce the features to 10 to 15 V-J combinations, which were then used as input to a naive Bayes classifier. The Morisita-Horn index was used to measure how similar the thyroid and blood repertoires were. The public reads were quality trimmed at Q25 with fastp and then assembled into clones with MiXCR by TCRdb, keeping productive beta chains. Every entry covers one CDR3 protein and lists the most common genes and DNA from its rows. TCRdb assigned the V and J calls; the authors' analysis was not used. This sample is represented by approximately 700,000 distinct CDR3 sequences; 40% of them were singletons. Around 40% of the sample belongs to the ten largest clones.

Ophthalmopathy patients were characterized by moderately to severely active disease, a Clinical Activity Score of at least 3, a NOSPECS grade of at least 4, and a disease duration under 3 months. Patients with other autoimmune diseases, uncontrolled infections, pregnancy or lactation were excluded from the study. Diagnosis was based on clinical symptoms, serum thyroxine, TRAb, thyroid ultrasound and orbital computed tomography. Using Ficoll-Paque density gradient centrifugation, PBMCs were isolated from 10 ml of fresh peripheral blood. Trizol reagent was used to extract the total RNA, and its quality was then checked on an Agilent 2100 Bioanalyzer. These data belong to a study of Graves' ophthalmopathy and Graves' hyperthyroidism (dated by TCRdb to 2016 to 2018). Notes on the research overall: Peripheral blood samples were taken at the time of initial diagnosis, before any treatment was given. TCR beta repertoire signatures were used to distinguish Graves' ophthalmopathy from Graves' hyperthyroidism and to predict progression to ophthalmopathy. In total, approximately 140 blood samples were TCR-sequenced: approximately 42 ophthalmopathy, around 75 hyperthyroidism and roughly 17 hyperthyroidism-to-ophthalmopathy patients. To explore V-J signatures that separate ophthalmopathy from hyperthyroidism, a discovery set of around 97 patients was enrolled, consisting of 40 to 45 with ophthalmopathy and around 57 with stable hyperthyroidism. An independent validation cohort was composed of 18 hyperthyroidism patients and 17 patients who later progressed from hyperthyroidism to ophthalmopathy. In a handful of hyperthyroidism patients, the T-cell repertoire of thyroid tissue was compared with the T-cell repertoire of blood. Following sample collection, hyperthyroidism patients were given methimazole at a starting dose of 30 mg daily, and ophthalmopathy patients were given high-dose intravenous methylprednisolone.

Results and caveats for the whole study, not just this receptor: In cross-validation, the 13-signature model distinguished ophthalmopathy from stable hyperthyroidism with 85% to 90% sensitivity and just under 84% specificity, and in the test set the corresponding values were roughly 80% and 76%. Sample size was not predetermined statistically, and investigators were not blinded to group allocation. Most of the expanded thyroid clonotypes with a frequency above 0.001 were also detected in blood, and it was suggested that the thyroid immune response may be reflected by blood repertoires. In validation, the model predicted ophthalmopathy progression with less than 71% sensitivity and roughly 72% specificity; roughly 11 predicted patients were CT-confirmed with GO in a median of around 6 months.

The TCR comes from an adult man with Graves' ophthalmopathy. Sequencing used peripheral blood. The chain couples TRBV13 to TRBJ2-6, with a tentative D gene TRBD1 over 5 matching bases. The nucleotide sequence reads as follows: TGTGCCAGCAGCTTAGCCCTTCCCCAGGGCCGGACCAACGTCCTGACTTTC. This encodes CASSLALPQGRTNVLTF.